The 24 T cell receptor beta chains presented below share a single source sample, sequenced in a study of prognosis after radiotherapy for stage I lung cancer. Multiplex PCR in two rounds served to amplify TCR beta CDR3 from genomic DNA. Round-one PCR had primers specific to each TRBV and TRBJ gene. TCRdb analysed the multiplex PCR reads with MiXCR anew, one entry per CDR3 protein. The sample holds around 26,000 distinct CDR3 sequences; 46% are singletons and the top ten take 15%. Here the sequenced sample was PBMCs, taken before or after stereotactic body radiation therapy (not recorded which). The receptor set was obtained from a donor aged 50 or older with non-small cell lung cancer.

Notes on this clonotype: A single base is all that separates this from a far larger clone, so a read error is likely. The chain has TRBV6-4 and TRBJ1-2; the D is unclear. The CDR3 runs 12 residues. Germline V gene data show CDR1 as MRHNA and CDR2 as SNTAGT. V lost 5 bases, J lost 9 bases, and 13 bases lay in between. The CDR3 sequence: CASSLTGYCYTF. In DNA, the CDR3 is TGTGCCAGCAGTCTAACCGGGTATTGCTACACCTTC.

This clonotype was counted many times. The V and J genes are TRBV20-1 and TRBJ1-1, with 8 bases that match TRBD1. CDR3 length equals 15 residues. Per germline, CDR1 DFQATT and CDR2 SNEGSKA (reference sequence). The V gene end was trimmed by 3 bases and the J gene end by 2 bases; junction bases not matched to a gene: 8. The CDR3 DNA is TGCAGTGCTAGGGGGACAGGAGTGGCTAACACTGAAGCTTTCTTT. This encodes CSARGTGVANTEAFF.

V gene TRBV5-1 combines with J gene TRBJ2-3, with D unclear. Germline V gene data show CDR1 as SGHRS and CDR2 as YFSETQ. CDR3 length: 15 amino acids. The V end lost 4 bases, the J end lost 2 bases, and 14 bases lay between the germline ends. The CDR3 DNA reads TGCGCCAGCAGCCAAGGGCGGAAATACACAGATACGCAGTATTTT. It encodes CASSQGRKYTDTQYF.

Notes on this clonotype: Germline and junction disagree at one end, which may indicate a read error. This chain uses TRBV11-1 with TRBJ2-1, with TRBD2 matching over 8 bases. Germline lookup yields CDR1 SGHAT and CDR2 FQDESV (reference sequence). This CDR3 is 13 amino acids long. DNA of the CDR3: TGTGCCACCAGCGGGAGAAATGCCAATGAGCAGTTCTTC. This gives the protein CATSGRNANEQFF.

This clonotype showed up many times. Its ends do not fully match the called genes, so a read error is possible. The gene calls are TRBV7-8 and TRBJ2-1; 12 nucleotides line up with TRBD2. This CDR3 region has 12 residues. Germline CDR1 and CDR2: SGHVS and FQNEAQ. CDR3 loop: CASSLTSGRGIF. CDR3 bases: TGTGCCAGCAGCTTGACTAGCGGGAGAGGTATCTTC.

As concerns this clonotype: Sequence at one end of the junction differs from germline and may be a read error. The CDR3 DNA reads TGTGCCAGCACGCCCTGGACACTTTCCTGCAATGAGCAGTTCTTC. Its protein is CASTPWTLSCNEQFF. The chain carries TRBV28 and TRBJ2-1, with D perhaps matching TRBD1 (5 bases). Per the germline V gene, CDR1 is MDHEN and CDR2 is SYDVKM. The CDR3 runs 15 residues.

As regards this clonotype: A read error is possible here, since a much larger clone lies one base away. The V call is TRBV9, the J call TRBJ1-2; D is ambiguous. Trimming left V 0 bases short and J 2 bases short, with 17 bases between. The CDR3 runs to 17 residues. CDR1 and CDR2 (germline): SGDLS, YYNGEE. The CDR3 reads CASSVVLMAMGNYGYTF. The CDR3 nucleotides are TGTGCCAGCAGCGTAGTACTCATGGCCATGGGAAACTATGGCTACACCTTC.

This clonotype was found once. This chain joins TRBV4-3 and TRBJ2-1; D unresolved. CDR3 length: 15 amino acids. The V gene lost 2 bases and the J gene lost 5 bases, with 13 bases spanning the gap. Germline CDR1 reads LGHNA; CDR2 reads YSLEER. This chain's CDR3 is CASSQRWGLDNEQFF. Written as DNA, the CDR3 is TGCGCCAGCAGCCAAAGGTGGGGTCTTGACAATGAGCAGTTCTTC.

There are a few counts of this clonotype. V is TRBV19 and J is TRBJ2-5; 10 nucleotides agree with TRBD2. Trimming removed 4 bases from V and 6 bases from J; junction bases left unmatched: 17. Germline CDR1 and CDR2: LNHDA and SQIVND (reference sequence). This CDR3 spans 18 amino acids. The CDR3 protein is CASSTPGGSGGAVKTQYF. CDR3 nucleotides: TGTGCCAGTAGTACCCCGGGGGGGAGCGGGGGGGCGGTGAAGACCCAGTACTTC.

Concerning this clonotype: At one boundary the junction diverges from the germline segment, which might be a read error. The chain links TRBV2 to TRBJ1-6; 7 bases are shared with TRBD1. Germline CDR1 SNHLY, CDR2 FYNNEI. The CDR3 is made up of 18 amino acids. The DNA of the CDR3 is TGTGCCAGCAGTGGAGCAGTGCAGGGGGGGTTTTGGAATTCACCCCTACACTTT. Its translation: CASSGAVQGGFWNSPLHF.

This clonotype was observed once. The V call is TRBV7-2, the J call TRBJ2-1; D might be TRBD1 or TRBD2, each matching 7 bases. This CDR3 has 16 residues. Trimming took 5 bases from V and 6 from J, leaving 20 bases between them. The germline CDR1 and CDR2 sequences are SGHTA and FQGNSA. The CDR3 bases are TGTGCCAGCAGCCTTCAACCACAGGGGAGGGCCAATGAGCAGTTCTTC. This translates into CASSLQPQGRANEQFF. Supplemented by reference TRBV7-2 and TRBJ2-1, the full variable domain reads GAGVSQSPSNKVTEKGKDVELRCDPISGHTALYWYRQSLGQGLEFLIYFQGNSAPDKSGLPSDRFSAERTGGSVSTLTIQRTQQEDSAVYLCASSLQPQGRANEQFFGPGTRLTVL.

The table lists this clonotype with a count of one. The gene calls are TRBV28 and TRBJ2-3; the D gene is possibly TRBD2 (6 bases). Trimming took 6 bases from V and 2 from J, leaving 30 bases between them. The germline gives CDR1 MDHEN, CDR2 SYDVKM. This CDR3 contains 20 residues. The CDR3 is CASSHPAGWLYGTDTDTQYF. CDR3 in DNA: TGTGCCAGCAGCCACCCGGCGGGGTGGTTATACGGGACTGACACAGATACGCAGTATTTT.

By share, this clonotype ranks as medium-sized (0.01 to 0.1%). V and J are TRBV11-2 and TRBJ2-1; 7 bases agree with TRBD1. Germline assignment: CDR1 SGHAT and CDR2 FQNNGV. V shed 1 base and J 8 bases; nucleotides not matched to a gene: 14. CDR3 length: 17 residues. The CDR3, as DNA: TGTGCCAGCAGCTTAGGCCCAGGGGGAATCTTTATGTATGAGCAGTTCTTC. Its protein is CASSLGPGGIFMYEQFF.

The sample holds one count of this clonotype. The likely explanation is a read error, given a far larger clone one base away. The V gene is TRBV7-9, the J gene TRBJ2-1, with a weak D call TRBD2 (7 bases). This CDR3 has 17 residues. CDR1 is SEHNR and CDR2 is FQNEAQ in the germline V gene (reference sequence). V gave up 6 bases and J gave up 7 bases, with 25 bases separating them. CDR3: CASRQTRGGARENEQFF. Written as DNA, the CDR3 is TGTGCCAGCAGGCAGACTAGAGGGGGGGCCAGGGAAAATGAGCAGTTCTTC.

This clonotype was recorded once. The chain couples TRBV28 to TRBJ2-7; possible D gene TRBD1, 6 bases. The V gene lost 2 bases and the J gene lost 5 bases, with 16 bases spanning the gap. Germline-derived CDR1 and CDR2 are MDHEN and SYDVKM. The CDR3 is 15 residues long. The CDR3 nucleotides are TGTGCCAGCAGTTTACTACAGGGTGGGGCGAACGAGCAGTACTTC. Protein: CASSLLQGGANEQYF. Full variable domain (rest looked up from reference TRBV28 and TRBJ2-7): DVKVTQSSRYLVKRTGEKVFLECVQDMDHENMFWYRQDPGLGLRLIYFSYDVKMKEKGDIPEGYSVSREKKERFSLILESASTNQTSMYLCASSLLQGGANEQYFGPGTRLTVT.

This clonotype was seen repeatedly, ten times or more. This chain links TRBV25-1 with TRBJ1-4, with D tentatively TRBD1 (5 bases). Germline CDR1 is MGHDK and CDR2 is SYGVNS. V lost 3 bases, J lost 8 bases, and 10 bases lay in between. The CDR3 loop spans 13 amino acids. This CDR3 is CASSDRVGEKLFF. CDR3 DNA sequence: TGTGCCAGCAGTGACAGGGTTGGGGAAAAACTGTTTTTT.

The chain couples TRBV2 to TRBJ2-7; 7 bases are shared with TRBD1. The germline gives CDR1 SNHLY, CDR2 FYNNEI. This CDR3 spans 15 amino acids. V lost 2 bases and J lost 6; bases outside the gene matches: 10. The CDR3 is CASSELVQGVGEQYF. The CDR3, as DNA: TGTGCCAGCAGTGAACTGGTGCAGGGGGTGGGCGAGCAGTACTTC.

This clonotype was detected ten times or more. The chain employs TRBV7-9 and TRBJ1-5, with TRBD1 matching 11 bases. The CDR3 is 16 amino acids. Germline CDR1 and CDR2: SEHNR and FQNEAQ (reference sequence). V gave up 6 bases and J gave up 3 bases; unmatched junction bases: 7. The CDR3 DNA follows: TGTGCCAGCAGTCGCGGACAGGGGGCTTTCAATCAGCCCCAGCATTTT. Translated, it gives CASSRGQGAFNQPQHF.

The sample holds many counts of this clonotype. CDR3 sequence (DNA): TGCAGTGCTAGGCCCAGAGGTGGGACAGGGAACACTGCTAAAGCTTTCTTT. Amino acid sequence: CSARPRGGTGNTAKAFF. V and J are TRBV20-1 and TRBJ1-1; TRBD1 matches at 9 bases. Germline-derived CDR1 and CDR2 are DFQATT and SNEGSKA (reference sequence). CDR3 length: 17 residues. After removal of 3 bases from V and 9 bases from J, the junction contained 20 bases not matched to a gene.

In regard to this clonotype: One junction end does not reproduce the germline sequence, and a read error may be involved. The J gene is TRBJ1-5, the V gene TRBV6-2 or TRBV6-3; D not resolved. The CDR3 covers 12 residues. Per the germline V gene, CDR1 is MNHEY and CDR2 is SVGEGT. The CDR3, as DNA: TGTGCCAGCACAATTAGCGATCAGCCCCAGCATTTT. Amino acid sequence: CASTISDQPQHF.

This clonotype showed up many times. The chain is built from TRBV7-2 and TRBJ1-1, with D perhaps TRBD1 (5 bases). In germline, CDR1 is SGHTA, CDR2 FQGNSA. The ends were cut back, 2 bases at V and 7 bases at J, with 5 bases in the middle. The CDR3 length is 11 residues. CDR3 coding DNA: TGTGCCAGCAGCTTAACAGGTGAAGCTTTCTTT. Translated: CASSLTGEAFF. Using reference TRBV7-2 and TRBJ1-1 for the parts outside the CDR3, the full variable domain is GAGVSQSPSNKVTEKGKDVELRCDPISGHTALYWYRQSLGQGLEFLIYFQGNSAPDKSGLPSDRFSAERTGGSVSTLTIQRTQQEDSAVYLCASSLTGEAFFGQGTRLTVV.

Ten or more counts support this clonotype. CDR3 bases: TGTGCCAGCAGCCTCCTAGCAGGGGAGCTGTTTTTT. This gives the protein CASSLLAGELFF. The V call is TRBV5-8, the J call TRBJ2-2, with D possibly TRBD2 on 5 matching bases. Germline CDR1 SGHTS, CDR2 YDEGEE. CDR3 length: 12 residues. The germline V and J ends were trimmed by 4 bases and 8 bases, with 9 bases remaining between them.

This clonotype has a single count. Since a far larger clone is one base different, this is likely a read error. The chain carries TRBV6-4 and TRBJ2-7, with D maybe TRBD2 (7 bases). Trimming removed 7 bases at V and 6 bases at J, with 28 bases between. Germline V gives CDR1 MRHNA, CDR2 SNTAGT. The CDR3 is 17 amino acids. In DNA, the CDR3 is TGTGCCAGCAACTCACTTCAGGCGGGGGCGCTTGGACTCGAGCAGTACTTC. Translated: CASNSLQAGALGLEQYF.

The sample holds a few counts of this clonotype. A much larger clone differs from this one at a single base, so this may be a read error. This CDR3 is CSARVQAYEQYF. CDR3 nucleotides: TGCAGTGCTAGAGTCCAGGCCTACGAGCAGTACTTC. The J gene is TRBJ2-7, the V gene TRBV20-1; the D is unclear. The CDR3 consists of 12 residues. Per germline, CDR1 DFQATT and CDR2 SNEGSKA (reference sequence). Between the trimmed V and J ends, which lost 1 base and 2 bases, there was a span of 6 bases.